The rows below give T cell receptor beta chains drawn from one sample of a study of cytomegalovirus exposure and HLA in healthy donors. TCRdb's table, derived via immunoSEQ multiplex PCR, lists solely in-frame clones and lacks some. This sample has approximately 150,000 clones; 80% occur once, and the top ten carry approximately 2.4%. The sequencing sample was made of PBMCs. These receptors were taken from a male donor in good health and CMV-seronegative. Both conserved end residues are part of each CDR3. The order of the fields is clone size, D gene, J gene, V gene, CDR3 DNA, CDR3 protein. A D gene is named only where the DNA matches it firmly. Where a row states a size, it is once, few, many or the class of an expanded clone; other rows omit it.

size: -
D: -
J: TRBJ2-7
V: TRBV5-6
DNA: TGTGCCAGCATGGGGAGCTCCTACGAGCAGTACTTC
CDR3: CASMGSSYEQYF

size: -
D: -
J: TRBJ2-1
V: TRBV7-7
DNA: TGTGCTAGCAGCTTAGAACTAGCAGGTTACACTGAGCAGTTCTTC
CDR3: CASSLELAGYTEQFF

size: -
D: -
J: TRBJ1-6
V: TRBV6-6
DNA: TGTGCCAGCAGTTACCGGGAAGTCGGGTCTTCACCCCTCCACTTT
CDR3: CASSYREVGSSPLHF

size: -
D: -
J: TRBJ1-2
V: TRBV15
DNA: TGTGCCACCAGCAGAAACCGCCGGGGGGACTATGGCTACACCTTC
CDR3: CATSRNRRGDYGYTF

size: -
D: -
J: TRBJ2-1
V: TRBV29-1
DNA: TGCAGCGTTGTGGAACCGGGACTTCTCAATGAGCAGTTCTTC
CDR3: CSVVEPGLLNEQFF

size: -
D: TRBD2
J: TRBJ2-7
V: TRBV5-1
DNA: TGCGCCAGCAGCTTGGGGGGGACTAGCGGGACAGCCTACGAGCAGTACTTC
CDR3: CASSLGGTSGTAYEQYF

size: -
D: TRBD1
J: TRBJ1-2
V: TRBV7-2
DNA: TGTGCCAGCAGCCCCGGGACAGAAAACTATGGCTACACCTTC
CDR3: CASSPGTENYGYTF

size: -
D: TRBD1
J: TRBJ1-2
V: TRBV10-3
DNA: TGTGCCATCAGCGAACAGGGGGCGCATGGCTACACCTTC
CDR3: CAISEQGAHGYTF

size: once
D: TRBD1
J: TRBJ1-5
V: TRBV18
DNA: TGTGCCAGCTCACCACCGGACAGGGAGGGGCAGCCCCAGCATTTT
CDR3: CASSPPDREGQPQHF

size: -
D: TRBD1
J: TRBJ2-2
V: TRBV6-6
DNA: TGTGCCAGCACTGGACAGGGGGCGAACACCGGGGAGCTGTTTTTT
CDR3: CASTGQGANTGELFF

size: -
D: -
J: TRBJ1-1
V: TRBV7-9
DNA: TGTGCCCACGGGGGGATGAACACTGAAGCTTTCTTT
CDR3: CAHGGMNTEAFF

size: -
D: TRBD1
J: TRBJ1-4
V: TRBV5-5
DNA: TGTGCCAGCAGACCGGGACAGGGGTATGAAAAACTGTTTTTT
CDR3: CASRPGQGYEKLFF

size: -
D: -
J: TRBJ1-1
V: TRBV20-1
DNA: TGCAGTGCTAGAAGGAACAGTGAAGCTTTCTTT
CDR3: CSARRNSEAFF

size: -
D: -
J: TRBJ2-5
V: TRBV2
DNA: TGTGCCAGCAGTGAACAGGGTGGAACCCAGTACTTC
CDR3: CASSEQGGTQYF

size: -
D: -
J: TRBJ2-2
V: TRBV19
DNA: TGTGCCAGTAGTACAATCAGGTTATCTCAGAACACCGGGGAGCTGTTTTTT
CDR3: CASSTIRLSQNTGELFF

size: -
D: TRBD2
J: TRBJ2-5
V: TRBV5-1
DNA: TGCGCCAGCAGCTTGGCCGCTAGCGGGGGGCAGGAGACCCAGTACTTC
CDR3: CASSLAASGGQETQYF

size: -
D: -
J: TRBJ2-6
V: TRBV6-5
DNA: TGTGCCAGCCATGGCAGGTATGGGGCCAACGTCCTGACTTTC
CDR3: CASHGRYGANVLTF

size: -
D: -
J: TRBJ2-5
V: TRBV30
DNA: TGTGCCTGGAGCCTACAGGGTCTGGGGGCCCAGTACTTC
CDR3: CAWSLQGLGAQYF

size: -
D: -
J: TRBJ1-1
V: TRBV7-9
DNA: TGTGCCAGCAGCCGACAGGCGGCTGAAGCTTTCTTT
CDR3: CASSRQAAEAFF

size: -
D: -
J: TRBJ2-5
V: TRBV4-3
DNA: TGCGCCAGCAGCCAAGATTACTACTTCCAAGAGACCCAGTACTTC
CDR3: CASSQDYYFQETQYF

size: -
D: TRBD1
J: TRBJ2-7
V: TRBV27
DNA: TGTGCCAGCAGTCCAAGAGGGACAGCTTACGAGCAGTACTTC
CDR3: CASSPRGTAYEQYF

size: -
D: TRBD2
J: TRBJ2-5
V: TRBV30
DNA: TGTGCCTGGAGTGAAGGACTGGCGGGGGGAAAAGAGACCCAGTACTTC
CDR3: CAWSEGLAGGKETQYF

size: few
D: -
J: TRBJ2-7
V: TRBV30
DNA: TGTGCCTGGAGTGTAGGGGGTCCCCCCTACGAGCAGTACTTC
CDR3: CAWSVGGPPYEQYF

size: once
D: TRBD2
J: TRBJ2-1
V: TRBV28
DNA: TGTGCCAGCAGTCCCGGGGGGAGCCACTCCTACAATGAGCAGTTCTTC
CDR3: CASSPGGSHSYNEQFF

size: -
D: -
J: TRBJ2-1
V: TRBV18
DNA: TGTGCCAGCTCATCGAGTCCCGGGACTCCCATGGATGAGCAGTTCTTC
CDR3: CASSSSPGTPMDEQFF

size: -
D: TRBD2
J: TRBJ2-7
V: TRBV5-4
DNA: TGTGCCAGCAGCTTGTGGCTAGCGGGGGACAACGAGCAGTACTTC
CDR3: CASSLWLAGDNEQYF

size: -
D: TRBD1
J: TRBJ2-2
V: TRBV29-1
DNA: TGCAGCGTTCAGTTAGGACAGGGTACCGGGGAGCTGTTTTTT
CDR3: CSVQLGQGTGELFF

size: few
D: -
J: TRBJ1-1
V: TRBV6-5
DNA: TGTGCCAGCGTAGGGGATCTGAGAACTGAAGCTTTCTTT
CDR3: CASVGDLRTEAFF

size: -
D: TRBD2
J: TRBJ2-5
V: TRBV5-1
DNA: TGCGCCAGCAGCGGGACTAGCGGGTCCTTCCAAGAGACCCAGTACTTC
CDR3: CASSGTSGSFQETQYF

size: -
D: -
J: TRBJ2-7
V: TRBV9
DNA: TGTGCCAGCAGCGTAGGGTTGGACATGCACTCCTACGAGCAGTACTTC
CDR3: CASSVGLDMHSYEQYF

size: -
D: -
J: TRBJ2-5
V: TRBV11-2
DNA: TGTGCCAGCAGCGACAACCGGGGGAGCTTCCAAGAGACCCAGTACTTC
CDR3: CASSDNRGSFQETQYF

size: -
D: -
J: TRBJ1-2
V: TRBV6-1
DNA: TGTGCCAGCAGCGCAAATACCGGGGAATATGGCTACACCTTC
CDR3: CASSANTGEYGYTF

size: -
D: TRBD1
J: TRBJ2-4
V: TRBV5-4
DNA: TGTGCCAGCAGCTTGGAGGGACAGCGGAACATTCAGTACTTC
CDR3: CASSLEGQRNIQYF

size: -
D: -
J: TRBJ2-1
V: TRBV27
DNA: TGTGCCAGCAGTTTATGGTCGGGGGGCTATCAGGGAAATGAGCAGTTCTTC
CDR3: CASSLWSGGYQGNEQFF

size: -
D: TRBD2
J: TRBJ2-7
V: TRBV7-9
DNA: TGTGCCAGCAGCTTAGCGCGGGAGGGGGGGGACTACGAGCAGTACTTC
CDR3: CASSLAREGGDYEQYF

size: -
D: -
J: TRBJ2-1
V: TRBV29-1
DNA: TGCAGCGTTGATAGTCAGGGAAGAAATGAGCAGTTCTTC
CDR3: CSVDSQGRNEQFF

size: -
D: TRBD1
J: TRBJ2-7
V: TRBV19
DNA: TGTGCCAGTAGTGGTTATCAGGGGACAGGGACCACCGAGCAGTACTTC
CDR3: CASSGYQGTGTTEQYF

size: -
D: TRBD1
J: TRBJ1-4
V: TRBV7-2
DNA: TGTGCCAGCAGCTCCGGGACAGGGCATGAAAAACTGTTTTTT
CDR3: CASSSGTGHEKLFF

size: -
D: -
J: TRBJ2-3
V: TRBV7-2
DNA: TGTGCCAGCAGCTCCGTGGAGGGGAGCAAAAATTTT
CDR3: CASSSVEGSKNF

size: -
D: -
J: TRBJ2-3
V: TRBV6-1
DNA: TGTGCCAGCAGTGAAGGCGGAGCCAACACAGATACGCAGTATTTT
CDR3: CASSEGGANTDTQYF

size: -
D: -
J: TRBJ1-2
V: TRBV20-1
DNA: TGCAGTGCTAACCGGGGCTATGGCTACACCTTC
CDR3: CSANRGYGYTF